This T cell receptor (beta chain) was identified during a study of blood T cells in healthy people across ages. Findings and limits, study-wide: Donors of long life had a larger count of naive CD4+ cells and greater diversity than aged donors. Diversity figures based on one million T cells were deemed too low.

Germline V CDR1 and CDR2: SGHTA, FQGNSA. The CDR3 totals 16 residues. Trimming at V came to 0 bases and at J to 5 bases, leaving 5 bases not matched to a gene. It was with a sample-barcoded 5' primer and a J-beta primer mix that a second PCR of roughly 7 to 12 cycles was run. MiXCR was run by TCRdb on the 5' RACE reads, yielding one entry per CDR3 protein. This table has some 640,000 distinct CDR3 sequences, about 30% appearing once. Regarding this clonotype: Antigen: not known.

Sequenced: blood. V gene TRBV7-2 combines with J gene TRBJ1-5, with 9 bases matching TRBD1. This sequence originates from a woman of 80 years or more in good health. The CDR3 is CASSLAVDRGYQPQHF. The CDR3 nucleotides read TGTGCCAGCAGCTTAGCTGTGGACAGGGGCTATCAGCCCCAGCATTTT.